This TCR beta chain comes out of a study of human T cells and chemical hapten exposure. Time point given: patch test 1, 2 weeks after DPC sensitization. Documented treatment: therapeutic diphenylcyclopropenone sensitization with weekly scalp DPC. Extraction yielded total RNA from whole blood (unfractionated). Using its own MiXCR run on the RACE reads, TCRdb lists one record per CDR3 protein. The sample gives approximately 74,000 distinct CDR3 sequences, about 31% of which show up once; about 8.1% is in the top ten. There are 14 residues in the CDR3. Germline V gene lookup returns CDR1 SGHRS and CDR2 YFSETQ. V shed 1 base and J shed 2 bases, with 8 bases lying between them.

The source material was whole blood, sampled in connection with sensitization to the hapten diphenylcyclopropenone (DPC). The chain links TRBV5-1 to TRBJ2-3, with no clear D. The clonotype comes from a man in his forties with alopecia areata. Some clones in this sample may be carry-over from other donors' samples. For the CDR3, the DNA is TGCGCCAGCAGCTTGTTAAGCCCCACAGATACGCAGTATTTT. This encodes CASSLLSPTDTQYF.